These T cell receptor beta chains were read from a single sample in a study of cytomegalovirus exposure and HLA in healthy donors. Data came from immunoSEQ multiplex PCR; TCRdb stores just in-frame clones and leaves some out. The table records around 300,000 clones, 87% of them present only once. The sample consisted of PBMCs. These receptor sequences come from a woman between 25 and 40 years old in good health and CMV-seropositive. Each CDR3 is given without its conserved first and last residue. D genes are given only for firm matches.

v_gene	d_gene	j_gene	CDR3aa
TRBV11-3	.	TRBJ2-1	ASSYPGYNEQF
TRBV2	TRBD2	TRBJ2-7	ASEPRGLAGGFSYEQY
TRBV5-6	TRBD1	TRBJ2-2	ASSRDRVNTGELF
TRBV30	.	TRBJ2-1	ARREYNEQF
TRBV15	.	TRBJ2-5	ATSREGTPGGQY
TRBV6-1	.	TRBJ2-3	ATSGVTDTQY
TRBV10-3	TRBD1	TRBJ2-7	AISESSGGGEQY
TRBV6-1	TRBD2	TRBJ2-3	ASSYSLANTDTQY
TRBV7-2	TRBD2	TRBJ2-6	ASSLLAGPSGANVLT
TRBV7-8	.	TRBJ2-7	ASSPRVDYEQY
TRBV5-6	.	TRBJ1-2	ASSFINKDLVYGYT
TRBV7-6	TRBD2	TRBJ2-7	ASSRTSGSTYEQY
TRBV6-1	TRBD1	TRBJ1-1	ASRETGVAF
TRBV4-3	TRBD1	TRBJ1-2	ASSPTFGQGADGYT
TRBV5-4	TRBD1	TRBJ1-1	ASSEDRANTEAF
TRBV7-6	.	TRBJ2-7	ASSLAGRGSHEQY
TRBV5-1	TRBD2	TRBJ2-1	ASSPAGGPEQF
TRBV5-6	TRBD2	TRBJ2-5	ASSSFLLAGGKETQY
TRBV6-5	.	TRBJ1-3	ASSYRQGGNTIY
TRBV4-3	TRBD1	TRBJ2-7	ASSQGGQGTYEQY
TRBV5-4	.	TRBJ1-5	ASSLVVDNQPQH
TRBV11-3	TRBD1	TRBJ1-4	ASSLDKWQGELF
TRBV29-1	.	TRBJ1-1	SVENRQGLNTEAF
TRBV27	.	TRBJ2-7	ASGRQAYEQY
TRBV27	.	TRBJ2-7	ASSLSGNRAEY
TRBV28	TRBD1	TRBJ2-1	ASSSHGGTGGRNEQF
TRBV7-8	TRBD1	TRBJ1-5	ASSLNRGRLVQPQH
TRBV7-2	TRBD1	TRBJ1-2	ASSLGTGELYGYT
TRBV30	.	TRBJ1-5	AWSWGQSNQPQH
TRBV30	TRBD1	TRBJ1-6	ACHRGLDNSPLH
TRBV11-2	.	TRBJ2-5	ASSFSETQY
TRBV25-1	.	TRBJ2-1	ASSNYNEQF
TRBV7-2	.	TRBJ1-1	ASSSQMRFEAF
TRBV5-5	.	TRBJ1-5	ASSLRGNSNQPQH
TRBV10-3	TRBD1	TRBJ1-6	AIRTPGQGSNSPLH